This TCR beta chain was sequenced during a study of control samples from healthy donors and cancer patients (TCRdb year 2020). With respect to this clone: Its antigen is still unknown. No base quality information exists; no much larger clone differs at one position.

Library generation was performed with the immunoSEQ multiplex PCR assay. The clones in this table, taken by TCRdb from immuneACCESS, are in-frame only. Not every clone is retained; where verified, under half of the shortfall comes from an unresolved V gene, and the cause of the rest is unknown. Present in this sample are 100,000 to 150,000 clones, around 93% of which were seen just once. About 2.2% of the sample lies in the top ten. The germline ends are 10 bases apart after V is trimmed by 6 bases and J by 1 base. The CDR3 measures 13 amino acids from cysteine to phenylalanine. Only the CDR3 region is kept as DNA, spanning 39 bases read in frame from base 1.

The receptor was isolated from a woman in her forties or fifties in good health. Sequenced: blood. The chain is assembled from TRBV12-3 or TRBV12-4 and TRBJ2-7; D gene: possibly TRBD1, on 7 matching bases. The CDR3 reads CASRRDSSYEQYF. The DNA sequence is given as TGTGCCAGCAGGCGGGACAGTTCCTACGAGCAGTACTTC.